This T cell receptor beta chain stems from a study of cytomegalovirus exposure and HLA in healthy donors. PCR primers comprised 60 Vbeta and 13 Jbeta primers. Libraries were prepared by immunoSEQ multiplex PCR; TCRdb keeps only in-frame clonotypes and omits some of them. The data hold some 160,000 clones, with over 75% observed a single time. CDR1 KGHSH and CDR2 LQKENI come from the germline V gene. The CDR3 has 12 residues. Trimming took off 3 bases at V and 8 bases at J, with 10 bases between the two ends. In this sample, this clone turned up a few times. This clonotype originated in a woman under 40 in good health and CMV-seronegative. Sequencing was carried out using PBMCs. J is TRBJ1-1 and V is TRBV18; D perhaps matches TRBD1 (6 bases). As DNA, the CDR3 is TGTGCCAGCTCACCTAGCGACAGGGAAGCTTTCTTT. Protein: CASSPSDREAFF.